The 5 T cell receptor beta chains given below trace back to one sample, sequenced in a study of T cell repertoires in cytomegalovirus infection. TCRdb independently ran MiXCR on the reads; one entry per CDR3 protein. The sample lists 250,000 or so distinct CDR3 sequences, approximately 13% occurring once. The sequencing sample was made of PBMCs. These receptors were collected from a human donor in good health (CMV status not recorded). Some clones in this sample may be carry-over from other donors' samples.

The V call is TRBV5-4, the J call TRBJ1-1, with D unresolved. CDR3 length: 15 amino acids. V lost 3 bases and J lost 1, with 13 bases in between. Germline V gives CDR1 SGHNT, CDR2 YYREEE (reference sequence). The CDR3 spells CASSWTDGENTEAFF. The CDR3 region has the DNA TGTGCCAGCAGCTGGACTGACGGGGAGAACACTGAAGCTTTCTTT.

Ten or more counts support this clonotype. The chain employs TRBV7-2 and TRBJ2-7; 15 bases are shared with TRBD2. After removal of 5 bases from V and 7 bases from J, the junction contained 12 bases not matched to a gene. This CDR3 spans 17 amino acids. The V gene's germline CDR1 is SGHTA and CDR2 FQGNSA. The CDR3 DNA reads as TGTGCCAGCAGCGTGCCGGGACTAGCGGGAGGTTCGAGAGAGCAGTACTTC. It codes for CASSVPGLAGGSREQYF.

This clonotype has a handful of counts. The chain couples TRBV20-1 to TRBJ1-5; 8 nucleotides align to TRBD1. The CDR3 runs 15 residues. CDR1 and CDR2 from the germline V gene are DFQATT and SNEGSKA (reference sequence). J lost 9 bases, V lost 6 bases, and 16 bases had no gene match. This CDR3 reads CSATIGQGIIGPQHF. DNA of the CDR3: TGCAGTGCCACAATAGGACAGGGTATCATTGGGCCCCAGCATTTT.

The table lists this clonotype with many counts. The chain joins TRBV7-3 to TRBJ2-2; D is perhaps TRBD1 (5 bases). Looked up from germline, CDR1 is SGHTA and CDR2 is FQGTGA. V lost 5 bases and J lost 0, with 13 bases in between. The CDR3 has 16 amino acids. Here the CDR3 reads CASSPQGGANTGELFF. CDR3 nucleotide sequence: TGTGCCAGCAGCCCCCAGGGTGGAGCGAACACCGGGGAGCTGTTTTTT.

This clonotype has a count of ten or more. The rearrangement joins TRBV27 to TRBJ2-7; D is unclear. Germline CDR1 and CDR2: MNHEY and SMNVEV (reference sequence). V dropped 3 bases and J dropped 2 bases, with 11 bases sitting between them. This CDR3 spans 14 amino acids. The DNA of the CDR3 is TGTGCCAGCAGTTTTGGCAGCGCGACCTACGAGCAGTACTTC. Protein product: CASSFGSATYEQYF.